This TCR beta chain derives from a study of blood T cell repertoires in COVID-19. Germline V gene lookup returns CDR1 SGDLS and CDR2 YYNGEE. The germline V and J ends were trimmed by 4 bases and 2 bases, with 12 bases remaining between them. The CDR3 loop spans 14 amino acids. Profiling relied on immunoSEQ multiplex PCR, and the TCRdb table lists in-frame clones only, not all of them. The sample lists 380,000 or so clones; around nine tenths were seen once. Participant reports of clinical history set cohort assignment. The rearrangement uses TRBV9 and TRBJ2-5; the D gene is possibly TRBD1 (5 bases). This TCR was sampled from a woman in her twenties or thirties with acute COVID-19. Input material: PBMCs or T cells enriched from blood (not recorded which). The CDR3: CASSTGGRQETQYF. In DNA, the CDR3 is TGTGCCAGCAGCACAGGCGGAAGGCAAGAGACCCAGTACTTC.